The 25 T cell receptor beta chains below come from one sample, sequenced in a study of blood T cell repertoires in COVID-19. This table comes from immunoSEQ multiplex PCR, and its TCRdb copy is limited to in-frame clones, with some not included. The sample gives about 300,000 clones, about 82% of which show up once; 1.5% to 2% is in the top ten. Sequenced input: peripheral blood. These receptors all stem from a woman in her fifties or sixties with acute or convalescent COVID-19.

The J gene is TRBJ1-4, the V gene TRBV7-9; maybe TRBD1 (6 bases). The V gene's germline CDR1 is SEHNR and CDR2 FQNEAQ (reference sequence). The length of the CDR3 is 16 residues. V lost 5 bases to trimming and J lost 0 bases, with 13 bases between them. The CDR3 is CASSKNRDATNEKLFF. The CDR3 nucleotides are TGTGCCAGCAGCAAAAACAGGGACGCAACTAATGAAAAACTGTTTTTT.

This clone has just a few counts. The chain joins TRBV30 to TRBJ1-3; 7 bases align to TRBD1. The V gene end was trimmed by 2 bases and the J gene end by 1 base; junction bases not matched to a gene: 2. There are 14 residues in the CDR3. The germline V gene has CDR1 GTSNPN and CDR2 SVGIG (reference sequence). The CDR3 DNA reads TGTGCCTGGAGTACGGGACAGTCTGGAAACACCATATATTTT. It translates to CAWSTGQSGNTIYF.

The chain combines TRBV24-1 with TRBJ2-5; TRBD1 aligns across 8 bases. Germline V gives CDR1 KGHDR, CDR2 SFDVKD. The CDR3 totals 13 residues. The ends lost 8 bases at V and 4 bases at J; junction bases unmatched: 5. The CDR3, as DNA: TGTGCCACCATGGAACAGGGGGTAGAGACCCAGTACTTC. Translation: CATMEQGVETQYF.

This clone was detected only once. V gene TRBV28 combines with J gene TRBJ2-1, with TRBD1 matching over 8 bases. V was clipped by 8 bases and J by 1 base; unmatched bases: 10. CDR3 length: 16 amino acids. Germline CDR1 reads MDHEN; CDR2 reads SYDVKM. The CDR3 nucleotides read TGTGCCAGCGGCTTCACATGGACAGGGTCCTACAATGAGCAGTTCTTC. Amino acids: CASGFTWTGSYNEQFF.

V usage is TRBV29-1 and J usage is TRBJ2-7, with a weak D call TRBD2 (6 bases). CDR3 length: 11 amino acids. CDR1 and CDR2 (germline): SQVTM, ANQGSEA. V dropped 6 bases and J dropped 7 bases, with 13 bases sitting between them. Written as DNA, the CDR3 is TGCAGCGTCGGGGGTCTCTCTGAGCAGTACTTC. This encodes CSVGGLSEQYF.

The CDR3 loop reads CASRNGLSYGYTF. The CDR3 DNA is TGTGCCAGCAGGAATGGACTGAGCTATGGCTACACCTTC. This chain joins TRBV28 and TRBJ1-2; D remains unclear. The CDR3 spans 13 residues. The V end lost 6 bases, the J end lost 4 bases, and 12 bases lay between the germline ends. CDR1 and CDR2 (germline): MDHEN, SYDVKM.

The V and J genes are TRBV11-3 and TRBJ2-3; 12 nucleotides match TRBD2. The V and J ends lost 1 base and 0 bases, in that order; junction bases with no gene match: 11. The CDR3 loop spans 20 amino acids. Germline CDR1 reads SGHNT; CDR2 reads YENEEA. This CDR3 is CASSLATSGRSASSTDTQYF. The CDR3 nucleotides are TGTGCCAGCAGCTTAGCGACTAGCGGGAGATCTGCTTCAAGCACAGATACGCAGTATTTT.

V usage is TRBV27 and J usage is TRBJ1-2; 7 bases agree with TRBD1. V lost 6 bases to trimming and J lost 5 bases; unmatched junction nucleotides: 6. This CDR3 comprises 13 residues. Per germline, CDR1 MNHEY and CDR2 SMNVEV (reference sequence). As DNA, the CDR3 is TGTGCCAGCAGCCAGACAGGGCCGTATGGCTACACCTTC. Protein product: CASSQTGPYGYTF.

CDR3 loop: CASSSGQGIYEQYF. CDR3 bases: TGTGCCAGCAGTTCGGGACAGGGGATTTACGAGCAGTACTTC. The chain links TRBV28 to TRBJ2-7, with 10 positions matching TRBD1. Germline loops: CDR1 MDHEN, CDR2 SYDVKM. The CDR3 spans 14 residues. V lost 4 bases, J lost 4 bases, and 4 bases stayed unmatched.

The J gene is TRBJ2-7, the V gene TRBV27; D uncertain. The ends were cut back, 6 bases at V and 0 bases at J, with 12 bases in the middle. Germline V CDR1 and CDR2: MNHEY, SMNVEV (reference sequence). CDR3 length: 14 amino acids. The CDR3 sequence is CASRKSLGSYEQYF. In nucleotides, the CDR3 is TGTGCCAGCAGGAAGTCCCTAGGCTCCTACGAGCAGTACTTC.

The J gene is TRBJ1-3, the V gene TRBV7-3; no reliable D call. V was clipped by 5 bases and J by 4 bases, with 6 bases between them. The CDR3 is 12 amino acids. The germline gives CDR1 SGHTA, CDR2 FQGTGA. The CDR3 reads CASSPGGNTIYF. The CDR3 coding sequence is TGTGCCAGCAGCCCCGGGGGAAACACCATATATTTT.

J is TRBJ2-3 and V is TRBV7-8; TRBD2 agrees at 11 bases. J lost 0 bases, V lost 5 bases, and 7 bases had no gene match. This CDR3 contains 17 residues. CDR1 and CDR2 (germline): SGHVS, FQNEAQ. CDR3 region: CASSHRTSGLSTDTQYF. The CDR3 DNA reads as TGTGCCAGCAGCCACCGGACTAGCGGGCTTAGCACAGATACGCAGTATTTT.

The chain links TRBV14 to TRBJ1-1, with 10 bases lining up with TRBD1. The CDR3 consists of 14 residues. Germline V gene sequence: CDR1 SGHDN, CDR2 FVKESK. V lost 5 bases and J lost 4; bases outside the gene matches: 4. The CDR3 DNA sequence: TGTGCCAGCAGCGTGACAGGGGGCACCACTGAAGCTTTCTTT. It encodes CASSVTGGTTEAFF.

The chain employs TRBV5-1 and TRBJ2-1; 14 positions agree with TRBD2. The V gene's germline CDR1 is SGHRS and CDR2 YFSETQ. Germline trimming cut 4 bases from V and 10 bases from J; bases unmatched to any gene: 7. The CDR3 is 15 amino acids. CDR3 sequence reads: CASSVGLAGGSEQFF. The CDR3 region has the DNA TGCGCCAGCAGCGTCGGACTAGCGGGAGGTAGCGAGCAGTTCTTC.

This chain joins TRBV5-8 and TRBJ2-5; D not resolved. Trimming stripped 6 bases from V and 3 bases from J, with 9 bases between. The V gene's germline CDR1 is SGHTS and CDR2 YDEGEE. The CDR3 totals 12 residues. The CDR3 loop is CASTRSEETQYF. CDR3 DNA: TGTGCCAGCACCAGGTCAGAAGAGACCCAGTACTTC.

The rearrangement uses TRBV30 and TRBJ2-7; TRBD2 is a possible D gene (7 bases). The CDR3 runs 14 residues. Germline V CDR1 and CDR2: GTSNPN, SVGIG (reference sequence). Trimming pared 2 bases from V and 4 bases from J, leaving 15 bases between. Written as DNA, the CDR3 is TGTGCCTGGAGTTTAGGGGGGGGAATATACGAGCAGTACTTC. This translates into CAWSLGGGIYEQYF.

The genes are TRBV12-3 or TRBV12-4 and TRBJ2-3; D remains unclear. Trimming left V 6 bases short and J 11 bases short, with 15 bases between. The CDR3 totals 12 residues. The CDR3 region is CASSSRPSGQYF. The CDR3 DNA sequence: TGTGCCAGCAGCAGTCGACCGTCGGGGCAGTATTTT.

This clone occurred a few times. The V gene is TRBV4-3, the J gene TRBJ2-7; TRBD2 might be the D (6 bases). The V end was cut by 4 bases, the J end by 1 base, with 11 bases between. Germline V CDR1 and CDR2: LGHNA, YSLEER. The CDR3 is made up of 14 amino acids. The chain's CDR3 is CASSRLGTSYEQYF. The CDR3 DNA reads as TGCGCCAGCAGCCGTCTAGGGACTTCCTACGAGCAGTACTTC.

The V gene is TRBV5-1, the J gene TRBJ2-3, with TRBD2 matching 11 bases. Looked up from germline, CDR1 is SGHRS and CDR2 is YFSETQ. The ends lost 5 bases at V and 5 bases at J; junction bases unmatched: 7. The CDR3 is 15 amino acids. CDR3: CASRKLAGVEDTQYF. The CDR3 region has the DNA TGCGCCAGCAGGAAACTAGCGGGAGTTGAAGATACGCAGTATTTT.

This sequence joins TRBV28 and TRBJ2-7, with 8 bases matching TRBD2. V lost 3 bases and J lost 1; bases outside the gene matches: 11. Germline-derived CDR1 and CDR2 are MDHEN and SYDVKM. This CDR3 has 17 amino acids. The DNA for the CDR3 is TGTGCCAGCAGTTTTTACGGGGGGGGAGACAGTTCCTACGAGCAGTACTTC. Translated, it gives CASSFYGGGDSSYEQYF.

The chain recombines TRBV15 with TRBJ2-7; TRBD1 matches at 8 bases. Germline loops: CDR1 LNHNV, CDR2 YYDKDF (reference sequence). The CDR3 sequence is 13 residues long. The V gene end was trimmed by 6 bases and the J gene end by 4 bases; junction bases not matched to a gene: 5. The CDR3 is CATRSDRAYEQYF. The DNA for the CDR3 is TGTGCCACCAGGTCGGACAGGGCGTACGAGCAGTACTTC.

V usage is TRBV5-5 and J usage is TRBJ2-1; tentatively, D is TRBD2 (5 bases). Looked up from germline, CDR1 is SGHKS and CDR2 is YYEKEE (reference sequence). CDR3 length: 15 amino acids. The V end was cut by 4 bases, the J end by 10 bases, with 21 bases between. CDR3 nucleotide sequence: TGTGCCAGCAGCAGCCAGTGGGTTCTCACGGGGGAGCAGTTCTTC. Translation: CASSSQWVLTGEQFF.

The rearrangement joins TRBV7-8 to TRBJ2-7; 8 nucleotides agree with TRBD2. Germline V gene lookup returns CDR1 SGHVS and CDR2 FQNEAQ. The V and J ends lost 4 bases and 3 bases, in that order; junction bases with no gene match: 8. The CDR3 length is 15 residues. CDR3: CASSSQAGELYEQYF. The DNA of the CDR3 is TGTGCCAGCAGCTCCCAAGCGGGAGAGCTCTACGAGCAGTACTTC. The full variable domain, its missing parts supplied by reference TRBV7-8 and TRBJ2-7, is GAGVSQSPRYKVAKRGQDVALRCDPISGHVSLFWYQQALGQGPEFLTYFQNEAQLDKSGLPSDRFFAERPEGSVSTLKIQRTQQEDSAVYLCASSSQAGELYEQYFGPGTRLTVT.

The CDR3 sequence is CASSLAGNTDTQYF. DNA for the CDR3: TGTGCCAGCAGCTTGGCAGGAAACACAGATACGCAGTATTTT. The chain recombines TRBV7-2 with TRBJ2-3; D not certain. CDR3 length equals 14 residues. Trimming took off 3 bases at V and 2 bases at J, with 9 bases between the two ends. Germline V CDR1 and CDR2: SGHTA, FQGNSA. The full variable domain, rest sourced from reference TRBV7-2 and TRBJ2-3, is GAGVSQSPSNKVTEKGKDVELRCDPISGHTALYWYRQSLGQGLEFLIYFQGNSAPDKSGLPSDRFSAERTGGSVSTLTIQRTQQEDSAVYLCASSLAGNTDTQYFGPGTRLTVL.

The gene calls are TRBV7-2 and TRBJ1-2; D gene ambiguous. Trimming left V 2 bases short and J 3 bases short, with 10 bases between. The CDR3 extends over 14 amino acids. CDR1 and CDR2 from the germline V gene are SGHTA and FQGNSA. CDR3 region: CASSLTYSYYGYTF. CDR3 in DNA: TGTGCCAGCAGCTTAACGTACAGTTACTATGGCTACACCTTC.